These T cell receptor beta chains were read from a single sample in a study of T cell repertoires in cytomegalovirus infection. TCRdb used MiXCR to reprocess the reads, holding one entry per CDR3 protein. The sample carries about 310,000 distinct CDR3 sequences, roughly 15% recorded once. The specimen was PBMCs. The receptors originated from a human donor in good health (CMV status not recorded). Some clones in this sample may be carry-over from other donors' samples. Both conserved end residues are part of each CDR3. A D gene is named only where the DNA matches it firmly. Size tells how often a clone was seen (once, few, many) or the class of an expanded clone, and some rows leave it out.

clone_size d_call j_call v_call cdr3_nt cdr3_aa
many . TRBJ1-1 TRBV12-3/TRBV12-4 TGTGCCAGCAGTTTGGGGGGGCTTGGAGAAGCTTTCTTT CASSLGGLGEAFF
. . TRBJ1-2 TRBV5-8 TGTGCCAGCAGTCGGGACGGCTCCGGCTACACCTTC CASSRDGSGYTF
many . TRBJ2-1 TRBV6-5 TGTGCCAGCAGTTACGGAGGTGGAGACAATGAGCAGTTCTTC CASSYGGGDNEQFF
many . TRBJ2-6 TRBV7-9 TGTGCCAGCAGCCCACATTCCGGGACACCCTCTGGGGCCAACGTCCTGACTTTC CASSPHSGTPSGANVLTF
. . TRBJ2-3 TRBV20-1 TGCAGTGCTAAAGCGGACTCCTTCACAGATACGCAGTATTTT CSAKADSFTDTQYF
. TRBD2 TRBJ2-3 TRBV5-1 TGCGCCAGCAGCTATTCGGCGGGGGTCAGCACAGATACGCAGTATTTT CASSYSAGVSTDTQYF
few . TRBJ1-4 TRBV9 TGTGCCAGCAGCCCCTCGAGCCCGGGGAGGGATCTAAGGGGCACTAATGAAAAACTGTTTTTT CASSPSSPGRDLRGTNEKLFF
many . TRBJ2-2 TRBV20-1 TGCAGTGCTAGCGGAGGGGGGCACAACACCGGGGAGCTGTTTTTT CSASGGGHNTGELFF
. . TRBJ2-1 TRBV5-4 TGTGCCAGCAGCTCCGCTAGCGCTTTTTACAATGAGCAGTTCTTC CASSSASAFYNEQFF
. . TRBJ2-3 TRBV4-3 TGCGCCAGCAGCCCTTCTAAGGGTACTAGCACAGATACGCAGTATTTT CASSPSKGTSTDTQYF
few . TRBJ2-5 TRBV27 TGTGCCAGCAGTTTAAGGGTTCCTAGCGCCTCACGGGAGACCCAGTACTTC CASSLRVPSASRETQYF
. . TRBJ1-2 TRBV4-1 TGCGCCAGCAGCCAGGCCGGGACGCTTAACTATGGCTACACCTTC CASSQAGTLNYGYTF
. . TRBJ2-3 TRBV29-1 TGCAGCGCCGCCAGGGGACGGGGGGATGGAGATACGCAGTATTTT CSAARGRGDGDTQYF
few . TRBJ2-2 TRBV7-6 TGTGCCAGCAGCTCCTGGTCCGGGGAGCTGTTTTTT CASSSWSGELFF
many TRBD1 TRBJ1-1 TRBV7-2 TGTGCCAGCAGCTACTTAGGCCTACGCAGGGGGCAGAACACTGAAGCTTTCTTT CASSYLGLRRGQNTEAFF
many TRBD1 TRBJ1-5 TRBV12-3/TRBV12-4 TGTGCCAGCACCGGACAGGGAAGCAATCAGCCCCAGCATTTT CASTGQGSNQPQHF
. TRBD1 TRBJ2-7 TRBV12-3/TRBV12-4 TGTGCCAGCAGTAGGGGACAGACCCTTTCCTACGAGCAGTACTTC CASSRGQTLSYEQYF
few . TRBJ2-2 TRBV5-4 TGTGCCAGCAGTTACAGGGTTTCGAACACCGGGGAGCTGTTTTTT CASSYRVSNTGELFF
many TRBD1 TRBJ1-5 TRBV12-3/TRBV12-4 TGTGCCAGCAGTTTAAGACAGGGAAGCAATCAGCCCCAGCATTTT CASSLRQGSNQPQHF
many TRBD2 TRBJ2-1 TRBV27 TGTGCCACCCGCCCAGGGACTAGCGTCCTCCCTGAGCAGTTCTTC CATRPGTSVLPEQFF
. . TRBJ1-6 TRBV3-1 TGTGCCAGCAGCCAAGTTGACAGTTCTTCACCCCTCCACTTT CASSQVDSSSPLHF
few . TRBJ1-2 TRBV29-1 TGCAGCGTTGAAGGGGACGCCTATGGCTACACCTTC CSVEGDAYGYTF
few TRBD1 TRBJ2-7 TRBV27 TGTGCCAGCAGGAACAGGGGCTTTGGGGAGCAGTACTTC CASRNRGFGEQYF
few . TRBJ2-1 TRBV4-1 TGCGCCAGCAACCAAAGGGTCGGTTGGGTTCCTGGCAGGGGGGACAATGAGCAGTTCTTC CASNQRVGWVPGRGDNEQFF
many TRBD1 TRBJ2-7 TRBV4-3 TGCGCCAGCAGCCACCGGACAGGTGATTACGAGCAGTACTTC CASSHRTGDYEQYF
few TRBD2 TRBJ2-1 TRBV7-9 TGTGCCAGCAGCTTAGATGGGACTAGCGAGGACAATGAGCAGTTCTTC CASSLDGTSEDNEQFF
. . TRBJ2-2 TRBV12-3/TRBV12-4 TGTGCCAGCAGTTTGGGGCTGCCCGGGGAGCTGTTTTTT CASSLGLPGELFF
few . TRBJ2-2 TRBV12-3/TRBV12-4 TGTGCCAGCAGTTTAGAGTTCACCGGGGAGCTGTTTTTT CASSLEFTGELFF
many TRBD1 TRBJ2-2 TRBV5-5 TGTGCCAGCAGCCAGGGGACAGTCTTAAACACCGGGGAGCTGTTTTTT CASSQGTVLNTGELFF
. . TRBJ2-3 TRBV15 TGTGCCACCAGCAGAGATTCGACTCTTAGCACAGATACGCAGTATTTT CATSRDSTLSTDTQYF